This T cell receptor beta chain was captured in a study of Graves' ophthalmopathy and Graves' hyperthyroidism (dated by TCRdb to the late 2010s). Context from the whole study: Peripheral blood samples were taken at the time of initial diagnosis, before any treatment was given. To tell Graves' ophthalmopathy apart from Graves' hyperthyroidism, and to predict which patients would progress to ophthalmopathy, the study relied on TCR beta repertoire signatures. In total, 135 blood samples were TCR-sequenced: around 42 ophthalmopathy, under 80 hyperthyroidism and roughly 17 hyperthyroidism-to-ophthalmopathy patients. To explore V-J signatures that distinguish ophthalmopathy from hyperthyroidism, a discovery set of about a hundred patients was enrolled, made up of 40 to 45 with ophthalmopathy and 57 with stable hyperthyroidism. The independent validation cohort included 18 hyperthyroidism patients plus 17 patients who later progressed from hyperthyroidism to ophthalmopathy. T-cell repertoires of thyroid tissue and blood were compared in six or seven hyperthyroidism patients. Once sampling was done, hyperthyroidism patients were given methimazole at a starting dose of 30 mg daily, while ophthalmopathy patients were given high-dose intravenous methylprednisolone. The approximately 100 discovery patients were randomly split 7:3 into training and test sets. The study at large found these results: Most expanded thyroid clonotypes with frequency above 0.001 were also detected in blood, suggesting blood repertoires may reflect the thyroid immune response. In cross-validation, the 13-signature model distinguished ophthalmopathy from stable hyperthyroidism with 85% to 90% sensitivity and around 81% specificity, and in the test set the corresponding values were roughly 80% and 75%. In validation, the model predicted ophthalmopathy progression with nearly 71% sensitivity and approximately 78% specificity; roughly 11 predicted patients were CT-confirmed with GO in a median of 6.5 months. No statistical method was used to predetermine the sample size, and group allocation was not hidden from the investigators.

From cysteine to phenylalanine, the CDR3 is 15 amino acids long. CDR3 DNA only is kept here, 45 bases in frame from base 1. Sequences MNHNS (CDR1) and SASEGT (CDR2) are obtained from the germline V gene. V is trimmed back by 6 bases and J by 7 bases, and the junction contains 12 bases that no gene match accounts for. With respect to this clonotype: It lacks a known antigen. No much larger clone exists at a distance of one base, and base qualities are not known.

TCR beta CDR3 regions were amplified from RNA transcripts for repertoire sequencing. HTBI primers and the Qiagen OneStep RT-PCR kit were used in a first-round RT-PCR, which was followed by a second-round multiplex PCR, size selection and purification. The libraries underwent paired-end sequencing with 100 bp reads on an Illumina HiSeq2000. The study's own analysis went as follows. SOAPnuke was used for read processing, and reads with adapters, uncalled bases, a mean Phred below 15, or no exact constant-primer or identifier match were discarded. COPE v1.2.5 was used to merge high-quality paired reads. Each unique nucleotide sequence was treated as a clonotype, and MiTCR v1.1 was used to align the clonotypes to the IMGT TRB V, D and J references. Analysis was restricted to V-J combinations with a frequency above 0.0001, which covered roughly 99% of repertoires. A TCR clonal expansion and chaos score per V-J combination was defined as the ratio of F50 clonal expansion to chaos observed in the TCRdist matrix. Features were reduced by Welch's t-statistics and random forest to around 13 V-J combinations, which fed a naive Bayes classifier. Thyroid-blood repertoire similarity was quantified with the Morisita-Horn index. Through fastp at Q25 and MiXCR, TCRdb rebuilt clones from the public reads, retaining in-frame beta chains. All rows with the same CDR3 protein become a single entry with the most common DNA and genes. The V and J calls reflect TCRdb's pipeline rather than the authors' work. This sample gives 600,000 to 650,000 distinct CDR3 sequences in total; roughly 20% of them show up just once. The top ten hold approximately 6.9% of the sample.

Stable hyperthyroidism was defined as no progression to ophthalmopathy within 18 months of follow-up. Patients with hyperthyroidism were aged 18 to 65 years, had been newly diagnosed, and had a disease duration of less than 2 months. Patients with other autoimmune diseases, uncontrolled infections, pregnancy or lactation were excluded from the study. Diagnosis relied on clinical symptoms, serum thyroxine, TRAb, thyroid ultrasound and orbital computed tomography. Using Ficoll-Paque density gradient centrifugation, PBMCs were isolated from 9 to 10 ml of fresh peripheral blood. Trizol reagent was used to extract the total RNA, and its quality was then checked on an Agilent 2100 Bioanalyzer.

Sequencing was performed on peripheral blood. This receptor chain uses TRBV6-1 and TRBJ1-5, with TRBD1 identical over 7 junction bases. This TCR derives from a young woman with stable Graves' hyperthyroidism. Some clones in this sample may be carry-over from other donors' samples. Donor details come from another sample of the same person, matched by shared clones. The CDR3 amino acid sequence is: CASRSLGRGNQPQHF. The DNA sequence follows: TGTGCCAGCAGGTCCCTTGGCAGGGGGAACCAGCCCCAGCATTTT.